This T cell receptor (beta chain) comes out of a study of blood T cell repertoires in COVID-19 (dated by TCRdb to about 2020). About the investigation overall: Collaborator samples came from the United States, Italy and Spain and covered acute and convalescent phases of COVID-19. The material from the prospective study consisted of cDNA or gDNA derived from T cells, B-cell-depleted T cells, or PBMCs. The dataset comprised deeply sampled blood TCRbeta repertoires from subjects exposed to, actively infected with, or recovered from COVID-19. The repertoires were released in a freely available public database intended as a resource for research on the immune response to SARS-CoV-2. Samples came from the ongoing ImmuneRACE study (first 160 participants) plus 1,254 subjects from 6 global collaborators. The sample metadata nearly always contained a de-identified subject ID, COVID-19 status, age in years and sex. HLA class I and class II types, where available, came from metadata supplied by the sample provider rather than from assay-based typing.

Note on this clone: Its antigen is still unknown. Per-base quality was not reported, and no clone a single base away is much larger than it.

The paper's findings and limits, for the study overall: Clinical and demographic metadata were provided uncurated, with the amount varying by source and participant.

Enrolling through a virtual design, the prospective study's participants ranged in age from roughly 18 to 95 years and lived across roughly 24 United States geographic areas. In the prospective study, cohorts were assigned on the basis of participant-reported clinical history obtained from a screening survey and a study questionnaire. Each participant in the prospective study had whole blood, serum and a nasopharyngeal or oropharyngeal swab collected by mobile phlebotomists. Over an approximately 2-month period, participants in the prospective study had the option of providing additional blood draws and questionnaires. Prospective study blood samples were shipped either frozen or at room temperature before DNA extraction. The CDR1 and CDR2 encoded by the germline V gene are MDHEN and SYDVKM. Trimming takes 3 bases from V and 0 bases from J, and the germline ends sit 15 bases apart. From its cysteine to its phenylalanine, the CDR3 spans 16 amino acids. Only the CDR3 DNA stays, 48 bases, in frame from base 1.

TCRbeta CDR3 regions were amplified from genomic DNA using the immunoSEQ Assay, a bias-controlled multiplex PCR. The published analysis was carried out like this. Nucleated cell counts per sample were estimated from amplification of reference gene primers within the assay. To quantify the absolute abundance of each unique TCRbeta CDR3 rearrangement, sequence reads were collapsed and filtered. Productive Simpson clonality was computed per sample as the square root of Simpson's diversity index over productive rearrangements. As stored in TCRdb, this immuneACCESS dataset retains in-frame rearrangements with V and J assigned. A fraction of the clones does not appear; measured against another copy, unresolved V genes explain less than half of the discrepancy, and the remainder lacks a known reason. D and trimming were read from the DNA, whereas the V and J calls and clone size are those reported in that table. The sample records approximately 230,000 clones, approximately 86% of which are singletons. In total, the top ten clones hold about 6.3% of the sample.

The chain is encoded by TRBV28 joined to TRBJ2-7; TRBD1 is perhaps the D gene, given 5 matching bases. This sequence originates from a woman in her 30s with acute COVID-19. The sample consisted of PBMCs or T cells enriched from blood (not recorded which). The nucleotide sequence reads TGTGCCAGCAGTTTGAGTGGGGCCATCAACTCCTACGAGCAGTACTTC. This is translated as CASSLSGAINSYEQYF. Reference TRBV28 and TRBJ2-7 proteins supply the regions before and after the CDR3; the full variable domain is: DVKVTQSSRYLVKRTGEKVFLECVQDMDHENMFWYRQDPGLGLRLIYFSYDVKMKEKGDIPEGYSVSREKKERFSLILESASTNQTSMYLCASSLSGAINSYEQYFGPGTRLTVT.